A single sample is the source of the 7 T cell receptor beta chains below, sequenced in a study of chemoradiotherapy in HPV16-positive cancers. Clones were read by immunoSEQ multiplex PCR, and TCRdb kept only the in-frame ones, dropping some. The sample yields thousands of clones, 89% seen once. The input for sequencing was tumor tissue, taken from a patient who underwent chemoradiotherapy. The receptor source for this set is a human donor with HPV-associated anogenital cancer.

This chain connects TRBV28 to TRBJ1-2, with a tentative D call TRBD1 (6 bases). V lost 5 bases and J lost 4, with 11 bases in between. This CDR3 has 13 amino acids. Germline loops: CDR1 MDHEN, CDR2 SYDVKM. CDR3 in DNA: TGTGCCAGCAGTGACGGGACACTCTATGGCTACACCTTC. Translated, it gives CASSDGTLYGYTF.

The chain couples TRBV28 to TRBJ1-2, with D possibly matching TRBD1 (5 bases). V lost 5 bases and J lost 4, with 17 bases in between. From germline, CDR1 is MDHEN and CDR2 SYDVKM. This CDR3 comprises 15 residues. The CDR3 DNA sequence: TGTGCCAGCAGTCTGGGTTCAGGGAATTCCTATGGCTACACCTTC. Amino acids: CASSLGSGNSYGYTF.

The chain couples TRBV27 to TRBJ2-7; no clear D gene. Germline values: CDR1 MNHEY, CDR2 SMNVEV (reference sequence). Trimming cost V 1 base and J 0 bases, with 10 bases left between them. CDR3 length: 15 amino acids. DNA of the CDR3: TGTGCCAGCAGTTTATACCCCAGGAGCTCCTACGAGCAGTACTTC. As protein: CASSLYPRSSYEQYF.

By sample share, this clone is large. The gene calls are TRBV2 and TRBJ2-7; unclear D gene. The CDR3 covers 13 residues. The ends were cut back, 3 bases at V and 2 bases at J, with 8 bases in the middle. The V gene's germline CDR1 is SNHLY and CDR2 FYNNEI. CDR3 sequence (DNA): TGTGCCAGCAGTGAGGGGAACGCCTACGAGCAGTACTTC. This sequence encodes CASSEGNAYEQYF.

This clone was observed once. The rearrangement joins TRBV5-1 to TRBJ1-4; D unresolved. V was trimmed by 3 bases and J by 7 bases, leaving 13 bases between them. Germline CDR1 SGHRS, CDR2 YFSETQ. This CDR3 has 14 residues. The CDR3 DNA sequence: TGCGCCAGCAGCTCGGACCGATCCGGTGAAAAACTGTTTTTT. Translating it yields CASSSDRSGEKLFF.

This chain joins TRBV2 and TRBJ1-2; D perhaps matches TRBD1 (5 bases). Germline lookup yields CDR1 SNHLY and CDR2 FYNNEI. V was pared by 4 bases and J by 3 bases, with 9 bases between. The CDR3 covers 13 residues. The CDR3 nucleotides are TGTGCCAGCAGTGGCGGCAGGGACTATGGCTACACCTTC. Its translation: CASSGGRDYGYTF.

V gene TRBV5-1 combines with J gene TRBJ1-1, with 10 positions matching TRBD1. The germline V gene encodes CDR1 SGHRS and CDR2 YFSETQ. The CDR3 spans 14 residues. Losses at the gene ends were 4 bases for V and 11 bases for J; bases not matched to a gene: 11. The CDR3 sequence: CASSPRGTGEEAFF. The CDR3 DNA is TGCGCCAGCAGCCCCCGTGGGACAGGGGAAGAGGCTTTCTTT.